This T cell receptor (beta chain) was recorded in a study of monozygotic twins with inflammatory bowel disease (dated by TCRdb to between 2018 and 2020). Study-level background: In total, about 30 monozygotic twin pairs made up the full study: 19 Danish pairs, all IBD-discordant, plus nine German pairs, of which four were IBD-concordant and five were IBD-discordant. Disease-associated traits were sought mainly through comparisons between IBD patients and their genetically identical healthy co-twins within discordant pairs. Each individual had, on average, about 151 000 unique TCRalpha sequences and 181 000 unique TCRbeta sequences available for analysis.

The method was 5' RACE. For each TCR library, approximately 3.5 ug of total RNA was used. For each sample, cDNA was synthesized in eight separate reactions using SMARTScribe reverse transcriptase. During cDNA synthesis, unique molecular identifiers containing a 6-nucleotide sample barcode were introduced by template switching. Amplification of TCRalpha and TCRbeta cDNA involved two nested PCRs of about 15 and 9 cycles, and each PCR was followed by bead purification. Before amplification, the cDNA was treated with uracil DNA-glycosylase and purified using the QIAquick PCR purification kit. In the second PCR, Illumina TruSeq-compatible adapters and sample-specific barcodes were added. Library quality and concentration were assessed using TapeStation and Qubit, and about 5 ng of each library was pooled. Sequencing of pooled libraries was carried out on an Illumina HiSeq2500 single-index Rapid Run using 2 x 100 bp reads and custom sequencing primers. The paper's data handling went like this. PCR and sequencing errors were corrected by UMI-based consensus assembly using MiGEC version 1.2.6. V(D)J alignment, clonotype assembly and CDR3 extraction were performed with MiXCR version 2.1.1. To normalise gene usage, clonotype sharing and MAIT/NKT TCR abundance, the analysis used the top 1000, 10 000 and 20 000 clonotypes per sample. After downsampling to 27 000 UMIs, diversity was calculated as the inverse Simpson index using the vegan R package. Paired Mann-Whitney U tests were applied to discordant twin pairs, with Benjamini-Hochberg correction for multiple testing. One entry per CDR3 protein sequence results from the TCRdb reprocessing of the reads, with DNA left out. None of the V and J calls come from the authors' own analysis; TCRdb made them. The sample's table covers 300,000 to 400,000 distinct CDR3 sequences. The ten largest clones capture 2.5% to 3% of the sample.

Worth noting for this clonotype: Its antigen is currently not known.

Here is what the overall study found, with its caveats: TCRbeta repertoire diversity, by inverse Simpson index, was decreased in IBD patients compared with their healthy co-twins. Compared with healthy twins, IBD patients shared fewer clonotypes with other individuals, and the difference was most pronounced in patients with signs of disease activity. No single strong signal or clonotype linked to IBD turned up in the results, so the idea that one exists was not supported. Concordant and discordant twins showed no difference in repertoire similarity, possibly because of limited statistical power. Differing immunosuppressive treatments among patients may have added background noise and inter-individual variability to the repertoires. The analysis was unable to tell different T cell subtypes apart.

From each donor, an approximately 2.6 ml peripheral blood sample was collected into PAXgene tubes and kept at -80 degrees C. Total RNA was isolated from whole blood with the PAXgene blood miRNA kit on an automated QIAcube, without T cell sorting. Deep TCRalpha and TCRbeta repertoire profiling with unique molecular barcoding was performed on peripheral blood of monozygotic twin pairs concordant or discordant for inflammatory bowel disease. For every twin pair, smoking habits were documented, and each individual was categorised as a current, former or never smoker. The specimen was blood. This clonotype was obtained from a human donor with ulcerative colitis or Crohn's disease, or a healthy co-twin of an affected twin (not recorded which).

The CDR3 region: CASRAIPSSYNEQFF. The rearrangement joined TRBV6-1 to TRBJ2-1; TCRdb reports TRBD1, a call that lacks DNA to check it against. CDR3 length: 15 amino acids, cysteine to phenylalanine. The coding DNA is unavailable. CDR1 and CDR2, looked up from the germline V gene, are MNHNS and SASEGT.